The TCR beta chain under discussion was sequenced for a study of blood T cells in healthy people across ages. Next came a second PCR, run for about 6 to 12 cycles, which used a sample-barcoded 5' primer along with a J-beta primer mix. TCRdb independently ran MiXCR on the 5' RACE reads; one entry per CDR3 protein. The sample records around 1,500,000 distinct CDR3 sequences, roughly 40% being singletons. The CDR3 runs to 15 residues. CDR1 is MDHEN, CDR2 SYDVKM, per germline. Trimming took 6 bases from V and 0 from J, leaving 15 bases between them. PBMCs were isolated at a quantity of at least 7 million per sample. Extracted total RNA amounted to at least 5.5 micrograms for each sample. This clonotype was counted only a few times.

The receptor comes from a woman aged 18-35 years in good health. The chain links TRBV28 to TRBJ2-7; D is undetermined. Specimen: blood. The CDR3 loop is CASRAAGLRSYEQYF. CDR3 bases: TGTGCCAGCAGGGCTGCCGGGCTCCGCTCCTACGAGCAGTACTTC.